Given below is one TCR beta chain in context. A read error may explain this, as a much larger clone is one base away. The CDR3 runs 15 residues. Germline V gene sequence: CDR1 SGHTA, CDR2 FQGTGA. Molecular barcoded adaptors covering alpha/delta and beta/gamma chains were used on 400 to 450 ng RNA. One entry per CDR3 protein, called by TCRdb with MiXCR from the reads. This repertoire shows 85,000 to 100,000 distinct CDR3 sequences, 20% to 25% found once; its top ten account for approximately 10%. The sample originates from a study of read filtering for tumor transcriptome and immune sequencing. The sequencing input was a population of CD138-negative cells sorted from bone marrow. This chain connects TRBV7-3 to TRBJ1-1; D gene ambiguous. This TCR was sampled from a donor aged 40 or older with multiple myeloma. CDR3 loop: CASSPPSEMNTEASF. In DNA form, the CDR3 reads TGTGCCAGCAGCCCCCCTAGCGAAATGAACACTGAAGCTTCCTTT.